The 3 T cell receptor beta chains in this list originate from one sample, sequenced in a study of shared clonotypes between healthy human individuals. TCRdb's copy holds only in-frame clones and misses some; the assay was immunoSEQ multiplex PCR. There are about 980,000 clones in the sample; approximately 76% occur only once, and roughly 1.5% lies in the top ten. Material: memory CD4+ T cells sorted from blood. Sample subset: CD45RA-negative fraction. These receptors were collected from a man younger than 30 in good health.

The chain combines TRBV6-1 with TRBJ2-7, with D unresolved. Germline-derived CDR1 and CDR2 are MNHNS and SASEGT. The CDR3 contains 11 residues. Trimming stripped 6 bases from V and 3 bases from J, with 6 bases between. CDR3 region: CASRNNYEQYF. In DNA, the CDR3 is TGTGCCAGCAGGAATAACTACGAGCAGTACTTC.

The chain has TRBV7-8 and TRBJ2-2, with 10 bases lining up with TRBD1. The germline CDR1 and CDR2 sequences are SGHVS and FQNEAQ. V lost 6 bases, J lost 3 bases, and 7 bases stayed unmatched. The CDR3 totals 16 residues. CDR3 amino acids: CASRGDRGSYTGELFF. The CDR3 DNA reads TGTGCCAGCAGGGGGGACAGGGGATCATACACCGGGGAGCTGTTTTTT.

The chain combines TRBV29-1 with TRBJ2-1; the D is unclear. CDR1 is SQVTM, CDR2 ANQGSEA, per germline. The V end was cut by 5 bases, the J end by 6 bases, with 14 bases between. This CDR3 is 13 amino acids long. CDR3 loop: CSVRRGTGNEQFF. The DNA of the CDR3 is TGCAGCGTTCGAAGAGGCACTGGCAATGAGCAGTTCTTC.